Following are 32 T cell receptor beta chains from one sample sequenced in a study of cytomegalovirus exposure and HLA in healthy donors. 60 Vbeta and 13 Jbeta primers were used in PCR. Assay: immunoSEQ multiplex PCR; the TCRdb copy retains only in-frame clones and omits some. The table includes 110,000 to 150,000 clones, 55% to 80% detected once. Sequenced: PBMCs. Receptors originate from a human donor in good health.

CDR3 amino acids: CASSPRTGPFGDEQFF. The CDR3 DNA sequence: TGTGCCAGCAGCCCCCGGACAGGGCCATTTGGGGATGAGCAGTTCTTC. This chain links TRBV9 with TRBJ2-1, with 8 positions matching TRBD1. The ends lost 4 bases at V and 8 bases at J; junction bases unmatched: 14. This CDR3 is 16 amino acids long. CDR1 and CDR2 from the germline V gene are SGDLS and YYNGEE. The full variable domain, in which reference TRBV9 and TRBJ2-1 provide the parts outside the CDR3, is DSGVTQTPKHLITATGQRVTLRCSPRSGDLSVYWYQQSLDQGLQFLIQYYNGEERAKGNILERFSAQQFPDLHSELNLSSLELGDSALYFCASSPRTGPFGDEQFFGPGTRLTVL.

The chain recombines TRBV5-1 with TRBJ2-3; D is possibly TRBD1 (6 bases). The germline gives CDR1 SGHRS, CDR2 YFSETQ. The V end lost 4 bases, the J end lost 4 bases, and 19 bases lay between the germline ends. The CDR3 is 16 amino acids. The chain's CDR3 is CASSPPTGYLPDTQYF. The CDR3 nucleotides are TGCGCCAGCAGCCCACCTACAGGGTATCTCCCAGATACGCAGTATTTT.

The chain joins TRBV29-1 to TRBJ2-5, with 7 bases that match TRBD1. Per germline, CDR1 SQVTM and CDR2 ANQGSEA. CDR3 size: 12 residues. V trimming: 6 bases; J trimming: 7 bases; junction bases outside the gene matches: 8. In nucleotides, the CDR3 is TGCAGCGTGCCCCGGGACAGAGGGACCCAGTACTTC. Translating gives CSVPRDRGTQYF.

This clone was observed a few times. The CDR3 is CSVFGEDGYGYTF. DNA for the CDR3: TGCAGCGTTTTCGGGGAAGACGGTTATGGCTACACCTTC. The chain links TRBV29-1 to TRBJ1-2, with D unclear. CDR3 length: 13 amino acids. CDR1 and CDR2 (germline): SQVTM, ANQGSEA. Trimming left V 5 bases short and J 5 bases short, with 15 bases between. Looking up the rest from reference TRBV29-1 and TRBJ1-2 gives the full variable domain: SAVISQKPSRDICQRGTSLTIQCQVDSQVTMMFWYRQQPGQSLTLIATANQGSEATYESGFVIDKFPISRPNLTFSTLTVSNMSPEDSSIYLCSVFGEDGYGYTFGSGTRLTVV.

This clone was observed once. The V gene is TRBV29-1, the J gene TRBJ2-1; TRBD2 agrees at 7 bases. J was trimmed by 7 bases and V by 5 bases; bases with no gene match: 8. Germline CDR1 reads SQVTM; CDR2 reads ANQGSEA. This CDR3 comprises 13 residues. The CDR3 is CSVSGVQRNEQFF. The CDR3 DNA sequence: TGCAGCGTTAGCGGGGTGCAAAGGAATGAGCAGTTCTTC.

This clone has a handful of counts. The chain uses TRBV6-1 and TRBJ2-1; 9 nucleotides align to TRBD1. V was pared by 0 bases and J by 8 bases, with 5 bases of the junction left unmatched. The CDR3 covers 15 residues. Germline values: CDR1 MNHNS, CDR2 SASEGT. Here the CDR3 reads CASSEAGTGSHEQFF. For the CDR3, the DNA is TGTGCCAGCAGTGAAGCCGGGACAGGGAGCCATGAGCAGTTCTTC.

V and J are TRBV7-9 and TRBJ2-7; 7 bases line up with TRBD1. The trim removed 4 bases at V and 0 bases at J, leaving 3 bases unmatched. The germline gives CDR1 SEHNR, CDR2 FQNEAQ (reference sequence). This CDR3 spans 14 amino acids. The DNA of the CDR3 is TGTGCCAGCAGCTCGGGACAGAACTCCTACGAGCAGTACTTC. It is translated as CASSSGQNSYEQYF.

Turning to this clone: The same CDR3 can be traced to other DNA sequences in this sample. The chain recombines TRBV28 with TRBJ1-4; D call uncertain. The V and J ends lost 1 base and 1 base respectively, with 4 bases between them. Germline CDR1 reads MDHEN; CDR2 reads SYDVKM. CDR3 size: 14 residues. CDR3 loop: CASSLSGTNEKLFF. As DNA, the CDR3 is TGTGCCAGCAGTTTATCCGGAACTAATGAAAAACTGTTTTTT.

The DNA of the CDR3 is TGCGCCAGCAGCTTGGCCTCGGGGGGGTCCTACAATGAGCAGTTCTTC. Protein product: CASSLASGGSYNEQFF. This chain joins TRBV5-1 and TRBJ2-1, with TRBD2 identical over 8 bases. Losses at the gene ends were 0 bases for V and 1 base for J; bases not matched to a gene: 3. The CDR3 has 16 residues. Germline V lookup: CDR1 SGHRS, CDR2 YFSETQ.

Here the CDR3 reads CASSWGWGQPQHF. In DNA, the CDR3 is TGTGCCAGCAGTTGGGGCTGGGGCCAGCCCCAGCATTTT. The chain couples TRBV6-6 to TRBJ1-5; TRBD1 might be the D (5 bases). V was trimmed by 4 bases and J by 7 bases, leaving 11 bases between them. The CDR3 totals 13 residues. Germline V gives CDR1 MNHNY, CDR2 SVGAGI (reference sequence).

This clone was detected once. The V gene is TRBV7-3, the J gene TRBJ2-3; 7 nucleotides line up with TRBD2. Germline CDR1 and CDR2: SGHTA and FQGTGA. The CDR3 sequence is 14 residues long. V shed 2 bases and J 6 bases; nucleotides not matched to a gene: 5. The CDR3: CASSLGGGRDTQYF. The CDR3 DNA sequence: TGTGCCAGCAGCTTAGGGGGAGGGAGGGATACGCAGTATTTT.

This chain joins TRBV5-6 and TRBJ2-7; 9 bases are a match to TRBD1. The CDR3 spans 14 residues. V lost 10 bases and J lost 2; bases outside the gene matches: 10. Germline CDR1 is SGHDT and CDR2 is YYEEEE. The CDR3 DNA reads as TGTGCCCAACCGAGGGGGACAGGGCCCTACGAGCAGTACTTC. This encodes CAQPRGTGPYEQYF.

The genes are TRBV7-9 and TRBJ1-2; no reliable D call. Per the germline V gene, CDR1 is SEHNR and CDR2 is FQNEAQ (reference sequence). CDR3 length: 17 amino acids. Deletions cut 1 base from V and 1 base from J, with 16 bases between. DNA for the CDR3: TGTGCCAGCAGCTTAGGGAGGGAGGTCGCTTTTAACTATGGCTACACCTTC. This gives the protein CASSLGREVAFNYGYTF.

This sequence joins TRBV6-1 and TRBJ1-6; D is undetermined. Trimming left V 8 bases short and J 9 bases short, with 11 bases between. The CDR3 is 12 residues long. Germline V gene sequence: CDR1 MNHNS, CDR2 SASEGT. The CDR3 DNA reads as TGTGCCAGCCTCTACCCCCCTTCACCCCTCCACTTT. Protein: CASLYPPSPLHF.

This clone has only one observation. V and J are TRBV11-3 and TRBJ2-2; 8 nucleotides line up with TRBD2. Germline V lookup: CDR1 SGHNT, CDR2 YENEEA. The CDR3 spans 15 residues. Losses at the gene ends were 4 bases for V and 4 bases for J; bases not matched to a gene: 5. The CDR3 loop reads CASSSRTSRTGELFF. The CDR3 DNA is TGTGCCAGCAGCTCCCGGACTAGCCGCACCGGGGAGCTGTTTTTT.

This clone came up a few times. V is TRBV6-4 and J is TRBJ2-1, with 7 bases matching TRBD2. The ends lost 4 bases at V and 5 bases at J; junction bases unmatched: 5. Looked up from germline, CDR1 is MRHNA and CDR2 is SNTAGT. The CDR3 totals 14 residues. The CDR3 region has the DNA TGTGCCAGCAGTGTGGCGGGGGAGAACAATGAGCAGTTCTTC. The encoded protein is CASSVAGENNEQFF.

As concerns this clone: The sample holds other DNA sequences that translate to the same CDR3. This chain links TRBV5-4 with TRBJ2-3, with D hard to call. V gave up 0 bases and J gave up 2 bases, with 7 bases separating them. The germline CDR1 and CDR2 sequences are SGHNT and YYREEE (reference sequence). The CDR3 has 14 residues. The CDR3 DNA follows: TGTGCCAGCAGCTTGGAGCTTTCCACAGATACGCAGTATTTT. This codes for CASSLELSTDTQYF. Supplemented by reference TRBV5-4 and TRBJ2-3, the full variable domain reads ETGVTQSPTHLIKTRGQQVTLRCSSQSGHNTVSWYQQALGQGPQFIFQYYREEENGRGNFPPRFSGLQFPNYSSELNVNALELDDSALYLCASSLELSTDTQYFGPGTRLTVL.

Only one count was recorded for this clone. This chain uses TRBV5-1 with TRBJ1-3, with TRBD1 matching over 8 bases. Germline trimming cut 9 bases from V and 4 bases from J; bases unmatched to any gene: 9. Germline CDR1 SGHRS, CDR2 YFSETQ. The CDR3 sequence is 14 residues long. CDR3 amino acids: CATKDREAGNTIYF. The CDR3 nucleotides read TGCGCCACCAAGGACAGGGAAGCCGGAAACACCATATATTTT. The entire variable domain, with the rest obtained from reference TRBV5-1 and TRBJ1-3, is as follows: KAGVTQTPRYLIKTRGQQVTLSCSPISGHRSVSWYQQTPGQGLQFLFEYFSETQRNKGNFPGRFSGRQFSNSRSEMNVSTLELGDSALYLCATKDREAGNTIYFGEGSWLTVV.

This rearrangement joins TRBV7-9 to TRBJ2-7; D not resolved. V was trimmed by 5 bases and J by 2 bases, leaving 7 bases between them. Germline V lookup: CDR1 SEHNR, CDR2 FQNEAQ (reference sequence). The CDR3 covers 12 residues. DNA for the CDR3: TGTGCCAGCAGCCCAGATACCTACGAGCAGTACTTC. It translates to CASSPDTYEQYF.

A few counts support this clone. The rearrangement joins TRBV6-6 to TRBJ2-7, with TRBD1 matching over 8 bases. The CDR3 extends over 13 amino acids. V gave up 5 bases and J gave up 5 bases; unmatched junction bases: 5. Germline V lookup: CDR1 MNHNY, CDR2 SVGAGI (reference sequence). The CDR3 DNA is TGTGCCAGCAGTGGACAGGGCTATAACGAGCAGTACTTC. It is translated as CASSGQGYNEQYF.

The chain is built from TRBV29-1 and TRBJ1-1, with D perhaps matching TRBD1 (5 bases). CDR1 and CDR2 (germline): SQVTM, ANQGSEA. V was cut by 0 bases and J by 4 bases, with 9 bases left in between. This CDR3 spans 13 amino acids. The DNA for the CDR3 is TGCAGCGTTGAAGAAGCCCAGGGCACTGAAGCTTTCTTT. Translating gives CSVEEAQGTEAFF. The whole variable domain, remainder taken from reference TRBV29-1 and TRBJ1-1, is SAVISQKPSRDICQRGTSLTIQCQVDSQVTMMFWYRQQPGQSLTLIATANQGSEATYESGFVIDKFPISRPNLTFSTLTVSNMSPEDSSIYLCSVEEAQGTEAFFGQGTRLTVV.

The rearrangement links TRBV5-4 to TRBJ2-2, with 7 nucleotides matching TRBD2. Germline V CDR1 and CDR2: SGHNT, YYREEE (reference sequence). Germline trimming cut 1 base from V and 7 bases from J; bases unmatched to any gene: 7. The CDR3 totals 15 residues. This chain's CDR3 is CASSLYRGVGGELFF. The CDR3 bases are TGTGCCAGCAGCTTGTATCGGGGGGTTGGCGGGGAGCTGTTTTTT.

This clone showed up just once. This sequence joins TRBV2 and TRBJ1-1, with D unresolved. The CDR3 runs 13 residues. V dropped 4 bases and J dropped 5 bases, with 11 bases sitting between them. Per the germline V gene, CDR1 is SNHLY and CDR2 is FYNNEI. CDR3 protein: CASSGPLRTEAFF. As DNA, the CDR3 is TGTGCCAGCAGTGGTCCCCTTCGGACTGAAGCTTTCTTT.

The chain is built from TRBV30 and TRBJ1-4; D may be TRBD1 (5 bases). Germline lookup yields CDR1 GTSNPN and CDR2 SVGIG (reference sequence). The CDR3 is 13 residues long. V lost 3 bases to trimming and J lost 5 bases, with 10 bases between them. The CDR3 loop reads CAWRGGANEKLFF. The CDR3 DNA sequence: TGTGCCTGGAGGGGGGGTGCCAATGAAAAACTGTTTTTT.

The chain combines TRBV7-9 with TRBJ2-7; TRBD2 matches at 7 bases. The V and J ends lost 4 bases and 1 base, in that order; junction bases with no gene match: 1. CDR3 length: 13 amino acids. Germline CDR1 and CDR2: SEHNR and FQNEAQ (reference sequence). The chain's CDR3 is CASSWTSSYEQYF. In DNA, the CDR3 is TGTGCCAGCAGCTGGACTAGTTCCTACGAGCAGTACTTC.

The chain recombines TRBV28 with TRBJ2-1; 8 nucleotides agree with TRBD2. In germline, CDR1 is MDHEN, CDR2 SYDVKM. This CDR3 has 14 residues. J gave up 5 bases and V 5 bases, and 5 bases lay outside the gene matches. The CDR3 region has the DNA TGTGCCAGCAGTATCCGGACTAGCAACAATGAGCAGTTCTTC. Translated, it gives CASSIRTSNNEQFF. The entire variable domain, with the rest obtained from reference TRBV28 and TRBJ2-1, is as follows: DVKVTQSSRYLVKRTGEKVFLECVQDMDHENMFWYRQDPGLGLRLIYFSYDVKMKEKGDIPEGYSVSREKKERFSLILESASTNQTSMYLCASSIRTSNNEQFFGPGTRLTVL.

The V gene is TRBV30, the J gene TRBJ2-3; D gene uncertain. CDR1 GTSNPN and CDR2 SVGIG come from the germline V gene (reference sequence). Trimming shortened V by 1 base and J by 1 base, and 15 bases separated the two germline ends. The CDR3 is 16 residues long. The CDR3 DNA reads as TGTGCCTGGAGTGCTAGAATTGCCACCCGCACAGATACGCAGTATTTT. Translating gives CAWSARIATRTDTQYF.

V and J are TRBV7-2 and TRBJ2-3; the D is unclear. The V gene lost 1 base and the J gene lost 4 bases, with 12 bases spanning the gap. Looked up from germline, CDR1 is SGHTA and CDR2 is FQGNSA. The CDR3 loop spans 15 amino acids. CDR3 in amino acids: CASSLVSFFSDTQYF. As DNA, the CDR3 is TGTGCCAGCAGCTTAGTTAGCTTCTTTTCAGATACGCAGTATTTT.

The chain uses TRBV5-4 and TRBJ2-3; perhaps TRBD2 as D (5 bases). Germline-derived CDR1 and CDR2 are SGHNT and YYREEE (reference sequence). V dropped 10 bases and J dropped 1 base, with 13 bases sitting between them. The CDR3 runs 13 residues. The CDR3 DNA follows: TGTGCCGCCGGGGTGGTGGGCACAGATACGCAGTATTTT. Protein product: CAAGVVGTDTQYF. The variable domain in full, completed from reference TRBV5-4 and TRBJ2-3, reads ETGVTQSPTHLIKTRGQQVTLRCSSQSGHNTVSWYQQALGQGPQFIFQYYREEENGRGNFPPRFSGLQFPNYSSELNVNALELDDSALYLCAAGVVGTDTQYFGPGTRLTVL.

The CDR3 coding sequence is TGTGCCAGCAGCCCCCCCCCTAGCGGGGGGTACAATGAGCAGTTCTTC. Translated: CASSPPPSGGYNEQFF. The chain combines TRBV9 with TRBJ2-1, with TRBD2 identical over 11 bases. V gave up 4 bases and J gave up 4 bases; unmatched junction bases: 7. From germline, CDR1 is SGDLS and CDR2 YYNGEE. CDR3 length equals 16 residues.

The chain recombines TRBV6-5 with TRBJ2-1, with D maybe TRBD2 (5 bases). Germline V lookup: CDR1 MNHEY, CDR2 SVGAGI. CDR3 length equals 12 residues. The V end was cut by 0 bases, the J end by 12 bases, with 9 bases between. CDR3 residues: CASSYSSGRQFF. CDR3 DNA: TGTGCCAGCAGTTACTCGTCGGGAAGGCAGTTCTTC.

The V call is TRBV11-2, the J call TRBJ2-5; 11 bases align to TRBD1. The CDR3 is 16 amino acids. V shed 4 bases, J shed 5 bases, and the junction held 9 bases outside the gene matches. Germline loops: CDR1 SGHAT, CDR2 FQNNGV. CDR3 in DNA: TGTGCCAGCAGCTACTCGGGACAGGGGGTTTGGGAGACCCAGTACTTC. Its protein is CASSYSGQGVWETQYF.